The 11 T cell receptor beta chains in this list originate from one sample, sequenced in a study of blood T cell repertoires in COVID-19. TCRdb keeps only in-frame clones here, not all; method: immunoSEQ multiplex PCR. This repertoire shows 210,000 or so clones, 89% found once; its top ten account for about 6.7%. The sample consisted of peripheral blood. The source of these receptors is a man aged 35-49 years with acute or convalescent COVID-19.

The rearrangement links TRBV19 to TRBJ2-7, with a tentative D call TRBD1 (6 bases). V lost 1 base and J 5 bases, leaving 15 bases between the germline ends. CDR3 length: 15 amino acids. Looked up from germline, CDR1 is LNHDA and CDR2 is SQIVND (reference sequence). The DNA of the CDR3 is TGTGCCAGTAGTATAGGATCGGGCAGGGGCAACGAGCAGTACTTC. Protein: CASSIGSGRGNEQYF.

The chain is built from TRBV6-5 and TRBJ1-2, with a weak D call TRBD1 (6 bases). Germline values: CDR1 MNHEY, CDR2 SVGAGI. The CDR3 has 13 residues. Trimming took 4 bases from V and 5 from J, leaving 11 bases between them. The CDR3 spells CASSSGTIYGYTF. Written as DNA, the CDR3 is TGTGCCAGCAGTTCCGGGACAATTTATGGCTACACCTTC.

This chain connects TRBV19 to TRBJ1-5; 9 nucleotides match TRBD1. The CDR3 runs to 15 residues. Germline lookup yields CDR1 LNHDA and CDR2 SQIVND (reference sequence). V shed 7 bases, J shed 2 bases, and the junction held 6 bases outside the gene matches. The CDR3 nucleotides are TGTGCCAGTACCCTAACAGGGGGCGGCAATCAGCCCCAGCATTTT. It encodes CASTLTGGGNQPQHF.

The J gene is TRBJ2-1, the V gene TRBV5-1; TRBD2 matches 7 bases. This CDR3 contains 15 residues. J lost 0 bases, V lost 4 bases, and 4 bases had no gene match. The germline V gene has CDR1 SGHRS and CDR2 YFSETQ. This CDR3 is CASSAGGGSYNEQFF. In nucleotides, the CDR3 is TGCGCCAGCAGCGCCGGCGGGGGCTCCTACAATGAGCAGTTCTTC.

This clone was seen more than once but under ten times. Within the sample, other DNA sequences also encode this same CDR3. The chain has TRBV6-2 or TRBV6-3 and TRBJ1-6; TRBD1 agrees at 10 bases. The germline gives CDR1 MNHEY, CDR2 SVGEGT. V was clipped by 4 bases and J by 8 bases; unmatched bases: 5. CDR3 length: 15 residues. DNA for the CDR3: TGTGCCAGCAGTTCCCGGGACAGGGGTTATTCACCCCTCCACTTT. As protein: CASSSRDRGYSPLHF.

The chain recombines TRBV30 with TRBJ1-2; D not certain. CDR3 length: 13 residues. The V end was cut by 4 bases, the J end by 6 bases, with 15 bases between. Germline V CDR1 and CDR2: GTSNPN, SVGIG (reference sequence). CDR3 in amino acids: CAWMGGLRDGYTF. The DNA of the CDR3 is TGTGCCTGGATGGGAGGTTTGAGGGATGGCTACACCTTC.

V usage is TRBV21-1 and J usage is TRBJ2-3; no check of the table's D call, TRBD1, against the DNA was made. TRBV21-1 is a pseudogene segment. The CDR3 has 20 amino acids. The CDR3 loop is CASSKSVSGTGGSVGDTQYF. The CDR3 region has the DNA TGTGCCAGCAGCAAAAGCGTCTCCGGGACAGGGGGCTCGGTGGGAGATACGCAGTATTTT.

The chain is built from TRBV10-3 and TRBJ1-1; D is perhaps TRBD1 (6 bases). Trimming took off 4 bases at V and 2 bases at J, with 8 bases between the two ends. The germline gives CDR1 ENHRY, CDR2 SYGVKD. This CDR3 spans 13 amino acids. CDR3 region: CAISGQANTEAFF. The DNA for the CDR3 is TGTGCCATCAGTGGACAGGCCAACACTGAAGCTTTCTTT.

This clone was observed a handful of times. The chain links TRBV10-3 to TRBJ2-5, with 12 nucleotides matching TRBD2. This CDR3 region has 16 residues. CDR1 ENHRY and CDR2 SYGVKD come from the germline V gene. J lost 5 bases, V lost 6 bases, and 10 bases had no gene match. CDR3 DNA sequence: TGTGCCATCAGGGGATTACTAGCGGGGGGCGCGGAGACCCAGTACTTC. Translating gives CAIRGLLAGGAETQYF.

The gene calls are TRBV11-2 and TRBJ2-3, with unresolved D. Trimming left V 5 bases short and J 6 bases short, with 9 bases between. Germline CDR1 and CDR2: SGHAT and FQNNGV. The CDR3 spans 12 residues. CDR3 region: CASSPSRDTQYF. DNA of the CDR3: TGTGCCAGCAGCCCATCCAGGGATACGCAGTATTTT.

This sequence joins TRBV24-1 and TRBJ1-1; D might be TRBD1 (5 bases). V was shortened by 7 bases and J by 0 bases, with 8 bases between the two germline ends. CDR1 is KGHDR, CDR2 SFDVKD, per germline. The CDR3 is made up of 13 amino acids. The chain's CDR3 is CATRQGVNTEAFF. The CDR3 DNA reads as TGTGCCACCAGGCAAGGGGTGAACACTGAAGCTTTCTTT.